Presented here are 29 T cell receptor beta chains from one specimen sequenced in a study of shared clonotypes between healthy human individuals. Produced via immunoSEQ multiplex PCR; TCRdb's table is partial and in-frame only. The sample shows 2 million to 3 million clones, under 95% of them seen only once. Sequencing input: naive CD4+ T cells from PBMCs. The subset denotes: CD45RA+ positively selected. Receptors were obtained from a young man in good health. Some clones in this sample may be carry-over from other donors' samples.

This chain uses TRBV5-1 with TRBJ2-3; TRBD1 aligns across 8 bases. This CDR3 has 14 amino acids. The V gene's germline CDR1 is SGHRS and CDR2 YFSETQ. J lost 4 bases, V lost 4 bases, and 5 bases had no gene match. The CDR3 protein is CASSPGQVADTQYF. Here the CDR3 DNA reads TGCGCCAGCAGCCCGGGACAGGTTGCAGATACGCAGTATTTT.

This clone came up a few times. The genes are TRBV7-2 and TRBJ1-5; no firm D call. Germline V CDR1 and CDR2: SGHTA, FQGNSA. With 3 bases removed from V and 2 bases from J, the gap between germline ends came to 14 bases. This CDR3 is built from 16 residues. CDR3 bases: TGTGCCAGCAGCTTTAACACCCCGGGTGGCAATCAGCCCCAGCATTTT. This codes for CASSFNTPGGNQPQHF. The full variable domain, rest sourced from reference TRBV7-2 and TRBJ1-5, is GAGVSQSPSNKVTEKGKDVELRCDPISGHTALYWYRQSLGQGLEFLIYFQGNSAPDKSGLPSDRFSAERTGGSVSTLTIQRTQQEDSAVYLCASSFNTPGGNQPQHFGDGTRLSIL.

V usage is TRBV7-8 and J usage is TRBJ1-1; tentatively, D is TRBD1 (5 bases). Germline CDR1 and CDR2: SGHVS and FQNEAQ. CDR3 length: 14 residues. V shed 4 bases and J shed 10 bases, with 19 bases lying between them. The CDR3 DNA is TGTGCCAGCAGCTCCAGGGAGGGCACAGCTGGAGCTTTCTTT. Translated: CASSSREGTAGAFF.

The rearrangement links TRBV10-3 to TRBJ2-7; D ambiguous. The V gene lost 4 bases and the J gene lost 6 bases, with 10 bases spanning the gap. Per germline, CDR1 ENHRY and CDR2 SYGVKD. The CDR3 runs to 12 residues. The CDR3 DNA sequence: TGTGCCATCAGTGCGTCGGGCAGCGAGCAGTACTTC. Translation gives CAISASGSEQYF.

The gene calls are TRBV19 and TRBJ1-5, with D possibly being TRBD1 (5 bases). V was trimmed by 7 bases and J by 1 base, leaving 14 bases between them. The CDR3 has 15 amino acids. The germline CDR1 and CDR2 sequences are LNHDA and SQIVND (reference sequence). The CDR3 DNA follows: TGTGCCAGTATTGGGAGGCAGGGAAGCAATCAGCCCCAGCATTTT. Residues: CASIGRQGSNQPQHF.

The chain combines TRBV5-4 with TRBJ1-1; the D gene is possibly TRBD1 (5 bases). This CDR3 spans 14 amino acids. V was pared by 3 bases and J by 5 bases, with 14 bases between. Germline CDR1 reads SGHNT; CDR2 reads YYREEE (reference sequence). The DNA of the CDR3 is TGTGCCAGCAGCTCGGGAGTGGGGGTTACTGAAGCTTTCTTT. Translation gives CASSSGVGVTEAFF.

DNA for the CDR3: TGTGCCAGCAGCCTCGGACAGGGACCGGGAAACACCATATATTTT. Encoded protein: CASSLGQGPGNTIYF. V and J are TRBV7-2 and TRBJ1-3, with 8 bases fitting TRBD1. There are 15 residues in the CDR3. Trimming took 5 bases from V and 4 from J; bases not matched to a gene: 7. Germline CDR1 SGHTA, CDR2 FQGNSA.

The chain joins TRBV9 to TRBJ2-2; D remains ambiguous. The germline gives CDR1 SGDLS, CDR2 YYNGEE. The CDR3 length is 17 residues. V lost 0 bases and J lost 0, with 12 bases in between. CDR3 sequence (DNA): TGTGCCAGCAGCGTAGCCCTACCACGAGCGAACACCGGGGAGCTGTTTTTT. Encoded protein: CASSVALPRANTGELFF.

The CDR3 loop is CASSLYWDCTF. The CDR3 coding sequence is TGTGCCAGCAGCTTATATTGGGACTGCACCTTC. The chain uses TRBV7-9 and TRBJ1-2, with D possibly TRBD1 on 5 matching bases. V dropped 2 bases and J dropped 13 bases, with 11 bases sitting between them. Germline lookup yields CDR1 SEHNR and CDR2 FQNEAQ (reference sequence). This CDR3 contains 11 residues.

The chain has TRBV12-5 and TRBJ2-3; D is unclear. The CDR3 contains 13 residues. V was pared by 6 bases and J by 1 base, with 8 bases between. Germline loops: CDR1 LGHNT, CDR2 FRNRAP. In nucleotides, the CDR3 is TGTGCTAGTGGGACCTTGGGCACAGATACGCAGTATTTT. Protein: CASGTLGTDTQYF.

The CDR3 coding sequence is TGTGCCATCAGTGGGACAGGGGGAGAGACCCAGTACTTC. Its translation is CAISGTGGETQYF. V gene TRBV10-3 combines with J gene TRBJ2-5; 10 bases line up with TRBD1. Germline-derived CDR1 and CDR2 are ENHRY and SYGVKD. V dropped 4 bases and J dropped 4; count of bases not matched to a gene: 0. CDR3 length equals 13 residues.

The chain uses TRBV10-1 and TRBJ2-1; 13 bases match TRBD2. Per the germline V gene, CDR1 is WNHNN and CDR2 is SYGVQD (reference sequence). V shed 2 bases and J 8 bases; nucleotides not matched to a gene: 6. The CDR3 is 16 amino acids. CDR3 sequence: CASSEGLAGVGDEQFF. The CDR3 nucleotides read TGCGCCAGCAGTGAGGGACTAGCGGGAGTGGGCGATGAGCAGTTCTTC.

The CDR3 spells CASSLSAAGANVLTF. CDR3 DNA sequence: TGTGCCAGCAGCTTGTCGGCTGCTGGGGCCAACGTCCTGACTTTC. The chain couples TRBV7-9 to TRBJ2-6, with D unresolved. The V end was cut by 3 bases, the J end by 2 bases, with 8 bases between. The CDR3 is 15 amino acids. CDR1 and CDR2 (germline): SEHNR, FQNEAQ (reference sequence).

Only a few counts were recorded for this clone. The CDR3 loop is CASGSDEAFF. The CDR3 DNA reads TGTGCCAGCGGCTCTGATGAAGCTTTCTTT. The chain carries TRBV28 and TRBJ1-1; D is undetermined. The CDR3 is 10 amino acids. Germline CDR1 MDHEN, CDR2 SYDVKM. V lost 8 bases to trimming and J lost 7 bases, with 8 bases between them.

The chain combines TRBV5-1 with TRBJ2-1; D assignment may be TRBD1 or TRBD2 (5 bases each). V was trimmed by 0 bases and J by 5 bases, leaving 9 bases between them. CDR1 is SGHRS, CDR2 YFSETQ, per germline. The CDR3 has 14 residues. CDR3 nucleotide sequence: TGCGCCAGCAGCTTGGCGGGACCAGACAATGAGCAGTTCTTC. It translates to CASSLAGPDNEQFF.

This chain links TRBV9 with TRBJ2-7, with 7 bases lining up with TRBD1. The CDR3 totals 16 residues. The germline gives CDR1 SGDLS, CDR2 YYNGEE. V shed 0 bases, J shed 0 bases, and the junction held 6 bases outside the gene matches. CDR3 sequence (DNA): TGTGCCAGCAGCGTAGGCGACAGGGCTCGCTCCTACGAGCAGTACTTC. Translation gives CASSVGDRARSYEQYF.

This chain connects TRBV7-3 to TRBJ1-1; a weak D match, TRBD1 (6 bases). Germline-derived CDR1 and CDR2 are SGHTA and FQGTGA. This CDR3 has 15 residues. Trimming removed 0 bases from V and 3 bases from J, with 11 bases in between. In nucleotides, the CDR3 is TGTGCCAGCAGCTTAACATCGGGGGGGCACACTGAAGCTTTCTTT. It specifies CASSLTSGGHTEAFF.

V gene TRBV7-2 combines with J gene TRBJ1-1, with D possibly matching TRBD1 (6 bases). The CDR3 is 13 amino acids. Germline lookup yields CDR1 SGHTA and CDR2 FQGNSA. Trimming shortened V by 5 bases and J by 7 bases, and 14 bases separated the two germline ends. This chain's CDR3 is CASSMRQANEAFF. In DNA, the CDR3 is TGTGCCAGCAGCATGCGACAGGCGAATGAAGCTTTCTTT.

In DNA form, the CDR3 reads TGTGCCAGCAGGGGTGCCGCAGGGCGTCGCACCGGGGAGCTGTTTTTT. It translates to CASRGAAGRRTGELFF. The chain employs TRBV2 and TRBJ2-2; possibly TRBD1 for D (5 bases). Trimming pared 6 bases from V and 4 bases from J, leaving 18 bases between. Germline V gene data show CDR1 as SNHLY and CDR2 as FYNNEI. The CDR3 consists of 16 residues.

This rearrangement joins TRBV5-4 to TRBJ2-5; 12 bases align to TRBD1. Losses at the gene ends were 4 bases for V and 3 bases for J; bases not matched to a gene: 7. The CDR3 runs 16 residues. Germline CDR1 SGHNT, CDR2 YYREEE (reference sequence). CDR3 bases: TGTGCCAGCAGCCGCGGGACAGGGGGCCGGGAAGAGACCCAGTACTTC. The encoded protein is CASSRGTGGREETQYF.

This chain connects TRBV5-6 to TRBJ1-1; D ambiguous. Germline-derived CDR1 and CDR2 are SGHDT and YYEEEE. Trimming left V 3 bases short and J 5 bases short, with 11 bases between. CDR3 size: 13 residues. CDR3 bases: TGTGCCAGCAGCTACTTTCGAAGGACTGAAGCTTTCTTT. It specifies CASSYFRRTEAFF.

The J gene is TRBJ1-1, the V gene TRBV19, with a tentative D call TRBD1 (5 bases). The CDR3 runs 15 residues. CDR1 and CDR2 from the germline V gene are LNHDA and SQIVND (reference sequence). V dropped 2 bases and J dropped 0 bases, with 10 bases sitting between them. The CDR3 protein is CASSIYGDLNTEAFF. CDR3 nucleotides: TGTGCCAGTAGTATATATGGGGACCTGAACACTGAAGCTTTCTTT.

The rearrangement links TRBV7-2 to TRBJ1-2, with D tentatively TRBD1 (5 bases). V was shortened by 0 bases and J by 4 bases, with 12 bases between the two germline ends. The length of the CDR3 is 15 residues. Germline V gene sequence: CDR1 SGHTA, CDR2 FQGNSA. The CDR3 is CASSLASRVGYGYTF. As DNA, the CDR3 is TGTGCCAGCAGCTTAGCTAGCAGGGTGGGCTATGGCTACACCTTC.

The chain uses TRBV7-3 and TRBJ2-1; 7 bases align to TRBD2. V dropped 4 bases and J dropped 4; count of bases not matched to a gene: 7. CDR3 length: 15 amino acids. Germline CDR1 is SGHTA and CDR2 is FQGTGA. CDR3 coding DNA: TGTGCCAGCAGCTCCGGGACTACTACTTACAATGAGCAGTTCTTC. Amino acid sequence: CASSSGTTTYNEQFF.

The chain combines TRBV15 with TRBJ1-2; a possible D gene is TRBD1 (5 bases). The length of the CDR3 is 18 residues. V dropped 0 bases and J dropped 3 bases, with 20 bases sitting between them. Germline values: CDR1 LNHNV, CDR2 YYDKDF (reference sequence). CDR3: CATSRDRWSRGGDYGYTF. The CDR3 coding sequence is TGTGCCACCAGCAGAGATAGGTGGTCAAGGGGCGGGGACTATGGCTACACCTTC. Looking up the rest from reference TRBV15 and TRBJ1-2 gives the full variable domain: DAMVIQNPRYQVTQFGKPVTLSCSQTLNHNVMYWYQQKSSQAPKLLFHYYDKDFNNEADTPDNFQSRRPNTSFCFLDIRSPGLGDTAMYLCATSRDRWSRGGDYGYTFGSGTRLTVV.

In the case of this clone: The junction does not match germline at one end; this may be a read error. The chain is built from TRBV6-1 and TRBJ1-4; 7 positions agree with TRBD1. The CDR3 loop spans 12 amino acids. Germline CDR1 and CDR2: MNHNS and SASEGT. The CDR3 DNA reads TGTGCCAGCAGTGAAGTAGAGGCAGGACAGGTTTTT. It yields the protein CASSEVEAGQVF.

The rearrangement links TRBV7-3 to TRBJ2-2, with D maybe TRBD2 (5 bases). V was clipped by 4 bases and J by 4 bases, with 19 bases between them. The CDR3 consists of 17 residues. CDR1 is SGHTA and CDR2 is FQGTGA in the germline V gene. CDR3 in amino acids: CASSSPRGSRGTGELFF. The CDR3 region has the DNA TGTGCCAGCAGCTCCCCTCGGGGTAGCCGGGGCACCGGGGAGCTGTTTTTT.

This clone was found once. V is TRBV18 and J is TRBJ2-5, with TRBD2 identical over 11 bases. V lost 3 bases to trimming and J lost 3 bases; unmatched junction nucleotides: 3. The CDR3 runs to 15 residues. Per germline, CDR1 KGHSH and CDR2 LQKENI. The CDR3 sequence: CASSPSLAGEETQYF. The CDR3 nucleotides read TGTGCCAGCTCACCGTCACTAGCGGGAGAAGAGACCCAGTACTTC.

The V and J genes are TRBV6-5 and TRBJ1-5; 9 bases map to TRBD1. Germline lookup yields CDR1 MNHEY and CDR2 SVGAGI. V shed 6 bases and J 7 bases; nucleotides not matched to a gene: 10. The CDR3 length is 15 residues. Here the CDR3 reads CASSAQGAAGQPQHF. CDR3 coding DNA: TGTGCCAGCAGCGCACAGGGGGCGGCGGGACAGCCCCAGCATTTT.